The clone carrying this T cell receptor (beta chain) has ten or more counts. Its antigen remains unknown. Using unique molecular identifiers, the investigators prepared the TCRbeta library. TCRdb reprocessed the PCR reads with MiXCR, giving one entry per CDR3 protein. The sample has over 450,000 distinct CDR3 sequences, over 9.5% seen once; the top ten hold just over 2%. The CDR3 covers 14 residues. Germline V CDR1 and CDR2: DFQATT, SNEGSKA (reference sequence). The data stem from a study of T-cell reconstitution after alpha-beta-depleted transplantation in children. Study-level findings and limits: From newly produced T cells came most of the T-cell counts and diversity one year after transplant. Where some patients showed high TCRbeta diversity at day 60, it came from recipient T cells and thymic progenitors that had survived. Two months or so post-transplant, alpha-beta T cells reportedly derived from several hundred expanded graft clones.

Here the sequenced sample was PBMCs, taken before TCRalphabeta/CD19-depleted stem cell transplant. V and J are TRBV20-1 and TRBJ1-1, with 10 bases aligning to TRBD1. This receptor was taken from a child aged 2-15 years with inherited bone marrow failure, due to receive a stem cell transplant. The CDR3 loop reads CTAPRTGGNTEAFF. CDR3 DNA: TGCACCGCTCCCCGGACAGGGGGGAACACTGAAGCTTTCTTT.